A selection of T cell receptor beta chains follows, all from one sample in a study of T cells in Graves' hyperthyroidism and ophthalmopathy. A single record per CDR3 protein comes from TCRdb applying MiXCR to the multiplex PCR reads. The data contain some 270,000 distinct CDR3 sequences, roughly a quarter of them singletons. The source material was blood. Receptors originate from a woman aged 40 to 49 with Graves' ophthalmopathy. Each CDR3 is given with its conserved first and last residue. Fields, in order: V gene, J gene, D gene, CDR3 length, clone size, CDR3 DNA, CDR3 protein. A D gene is named only where the DNA matches it firmly. Some rows mark clone size as missing; the rest say once, few, many or name a class of expanded clone.

>TRBV6-2/TRBV6-3|TRBJ1-1|NA|12|NA
TGTGCCAGCCAAGACTGGAACACTGAAGCTTTCTTT
CASQDWNTEAFF
>TRBV11-1|TRBJ1-1|TRBD1|14|many
TGTGCCAGCACCTCGGGACAGGGTTTTGGTGAAGCTTTCTTT
CASTSGQGFGEAFF
>TRBV24-1|TRBJ2-5|TRBD2|13|many
TGTGCCACCCAGCGGGGGTACCAAGAGACCCAGTACTTC
CATQRGYQETQYF
>TRBV28|TRBJ1-2|NA|12|many
TGTGCCGCCGGGGTGGCTAACTATGGCTACACCTTC
CAAGVANYGYTF
>TRBV15|TRBJ2-2|NA|11|NA
TGTGCCACCAGCAGAGTGGGGGAGCTGTTTTTT
CATSRVGELFF
>TRBV20-1|TRBJ2-5|NA|10|many
TGCAGTGCTCTAACGGAGACCCAGTACTTC
CSALTETQYF
>TRBV7-2|TRBJ1-2|TRBD1|16|NA
TGTGCCAGCAGCTTAGGGCCGGCACAGGGGGCTGGAGGCTACACCTTC
CASSLGPAQGAGGYTF
>TRBV6-5|TRBJ2-5|TRBD1|15|many
TGTGCCAGCAGTCGCTACGGGACAGGGGCCAGGACCCAGTACTTC
CASSRYGTGARTQYF
>TRBV28|TRBJ1-3|NA|15|many
TGTGCCAGCAGGCACTTGGGGCAGGATGGAAACACCATATATTTT
CASRHLGQDGNTIYF
>TRBV12-3/TRBV12-4|TRBJ2-7|NA|15|NA
TGTGCCAGCAGTTTAGATCCTAGCCTGGCCTACGAGCAGTACTTC
CASSLDPSLAYEQYF
>TRBV4-2|TRBJ2-1|NA|17|NA
TGTGCCAGCAGCCAAGGTGTGGCCTTCGCCCTATACAATGAGCAGTTCTTC
CASSQGVAFALYNEQFF
>TRBV19|TRBJ1-5|NA|17|many
TGTGCCAGTAGTACACAACCTGATGGGGCTCGGAATCAGCCCCAGCATTTT
CASSTQPDGARNQPQHF
>TRBV6-2/TRBV6-3|TRBJ1-2|TRBD1|12|NA
TGTGCCAGCAGTTCCGGGACAGTCGGCTACACCTTC
CASSSGTVGYTF
>TRBV6-1|TRBJ2-2|TRBD2|16|NA
TGTGCCAGCAGCCTAGCGGGAGGGTTTAACACCGGGGAGCTGTTTTTT
CASSLAGGFNTGELFF
>TRBV19|TRBJ2-7|NA|14|many
TGTGCCAGTTCCTTTGGGCCACTGACCTACGAGCAGTACTTC
CASSFGPLTYEQYF
>TRBV5-1|TRBJ2-7|NA|14|many
TGCGCCAGCAGCTTGGATTCAGGGGACTACGAGCAGTACTTC
CASSLDSGDYEQYF
>TRBV29-1|TRBJ2-2|NA|14|many
TGCAGCGTTGACCTGACCGGGAACACCGGGGAGCTGTTTTTT
CSVDLTGNTGELFF
>TRBV7-9|TRBJ1-2|NA|14|few
TGTGCCAGCAGCTTCTATACGGGCGGGGAAGTCTACACCTTC
CASSFYTGGEVYTF
>TRBV28|TRBJ1-2|NA|15|many
TGTGCCAGCAGCCCCATGGGGGGGGAGGGCTATGGCTACACCTTC
CASSPMGGEGYGYTF
>TRBV25-1|TRBJ2-7|NA|13|many
TGTGCCAGCAGTGAGCCCGGACTACACGAGCAGTACTTC
CASSEPGLHEQYF
>TRBV5-1|TRBJ2-7|TRBD1|12|many
TGCGCCAGCCGTGGACAGGGCGGCGAGCAGTACTTC
CASRGQGGEQYF
>TRBV12-3/TRBV12-4|TRBJ2-5|TRBD1|13|many
TGTGCCAGCAGTACCGGGACAGGGGAGACCCAGTACTTC
CASSTGTGETQYF
>TRBV27|TRBJ1-1|NA|16|few
TGTGCCAGCAGTTCCCTCGCGTTTGAGACGGACACTGAAGCTTTCTTT
CASSSLAFETDTEAFF
>TRBV11-2|TRBJ2-5|TRBD1|15|many
TGTGCCAGCAGCTCTTTTGGGACAGATCAAGAGACCCAGTACTTC
CASSSFGTDQETQYF
>TRBV5-6|TRBJ2-5|TRBD2|15|many
TGTGCCAGCAGCTTGGACTACGGGGGGGCAGGGACCCAGTACTTC
CASSLDYGGAGTQYF
>TRBV19|TRBJ1-5|NA|15|many
TGTGCCAGTAGTATAGATTGGCAGGGTTATCAGCCCCAGCATTTT
CASSIDWQGYQPQHF
>TRBV7-9|TRBJ2-7|TRBD1|15|many
TGTGCCAGCAGCTTATCGGGAACAGGGGGCTTCGAGCAGTACTTC
CASSLSGTGGFEQYF
>TRBV19|TRBJ2-2|TRBD2|17|few
TGTGCCAGTAGTATGGTAGCGGGAGGCGCGAACACCGGGGAGCTGTTTTTT
CASSMVAGGANTGELFF
>TRBV6-1|TRBJ1-1|NA|14|NA
TGTGCCAGCAGTGAAGGGTACACCTACACTGAAGCTTTCTTT
CASSEGYTYTEAFF